A single sample is the source of the 17 T cell receptor beta chains below, sequenced in a study of blood T cells in healthy people across ages. PCR was performed a second time for about 6 to 11 cycles using a sample-barcoded 5' primer and a J-beta primer mix. TCRdb ran MiXCR on the 5' RACE reads and lists one entry per CDR3 protein. This sample has 800,000 to 950,000 distinct CDR3 sequences, with about 27% found just once. A further study also used this sample, focusing on T cells of mothers and their children.

The material sequenced was blood. The receptor set was obtained from a woman between 35 and 50 years old in good health.

The chain has TRBV20-1 and TRBJ1-4; a possible D gene is TRBD1 (5 bases). From germline, CDR1 is DFQATT and CDR2 SNEGSKA (reference sequence). This CDR3 has 12 residues. V dropped 3 bases and J dropped 5 bases, with 7 bases sitting between them. The CDR3 sequence: CSARRGNEKLFF. Here the CDR3 DNA reads TGCAGTGCTAGGCGGGGGAATGAAAAACTGTTTTTT.

This clonotype was found once. The chain recombines TRBV6-6 with TRBJ2-3; 10 bases line up with TRBD1. The V segment lost 5 bases and the J segment 6 bases; nucleotides outside the gene matches: 8. Germline V lookup: CDR1 MNHNY, CDR2 SVGAGI (reference sequence). The CDR3 totals 15 residues. CDR3 coding DNA: TGTGCCAGCAGTGACAGGGGGCGAAGTTGGGATACGCAGTATTTT. Translating it yields CASSDRGRSWDTQYF.

This clonotype was counted only a few times. The V gene is TRBV4-1, the J gene TRBJ2-1; D might be TRBD1 (6 bases). Deletions cut 0 bases from V and 12 bases from J, with 15 bases between. The CDR3 is 14 amino acids. CDR1 and CDR2 (germline): MGHRA, YSYEKL. The CDR3 reads CASSQDLPRDMQFF. The CDR3 region has the DNA TGCGCCAGCAGCCAAGACCTCCCCCGGGACATGCAGTTCTTC.

This clonotype was recorded a few times. The gene calls are TRBV7-8 and TRBJ1-1, with a possible D match to TRBD1 (6 bases). Germline V gene sequence: CDR1 SGHVS, CDR2 FQNEAQ. V dropped 1 base and J dropped 1 base, with 16 bases sitting between them. The CDR3 spans 17 residues. CDR3 in amino acids: CASSLVGGTWSNTEAFF. CDR3 coding DNA: TGTGCCAGCAGCTTAGTAGGGGGTACCTGGTCGAACACTGAAGCTTTCTTT.

This clonotype was counted only a few times. J is TRBJ2-5 and V is TRBV6-5; either TRBD1 or TRBD2 may fit D (5 bases each). The germline V gene encodes CDR1 MNHEY and CDR2 SVGAGI. The CDR3 has 15 residues. V gave up 2 bases and J gave up 0 bases, with 10 bases separating them. The DNA for the CDR3 is TGTGCCAGCAGTTACGCCGGGGCAGACCAAGAGACCCAGTACTTC. Translated: CASSYAGADQETQYF.

This clonotype has at least ten counts. An end of the junction does not agree with germline; a read error may underlie this. The rearrangement uses TRBV5-1 and TRBJ1-2; TRBD1 agrees at 7 bases. Germline V lookup: CDR1 SGHRS, CDR2 YFSETQ. The CDR3 is 13 residues long. The CDR3 DNA reads as TGTGCCAGCAGCTTAGGGGGCGACTATGGCTACACCTTC. It encodes CASSLGGDYGYTF.

The gene calls are TRBV5-1 and TRBJ2-1, with TRBD1 matching over 7 bases. The CDR3 sequence is 16 residues long. Germline CDR1 reads SGHRS; CDR2 reads YFSETQ. J was trimmed by 8 bases and V by 2 bases; bases with no gene match: 13. For the CDR3, the DNA is TGCGCCAGCAGCTTCCCGCGACAGGGAGAACACGATGAGCAGTTCTTC. This gives the protein CASSFPRQGEHDEQFF.

This clonotype was seen many times. This rearrangement joins TRBV11-2 to TRBJ2-5; 9 nucleotides align to TRBD2. The germline V gene has CDR1 SGHAT and CDR2 FQNNGV. V shed 1 base, J shed 4 bases, and the junction held 4 bases outside the gene matches. The CDR3 covers 15 residues. In DNA form, the CDR3 reads TGTGCCAGCAGCTTAGGAGCGGGGGGACGAGAGACCCAGTACTTC. This translates into CASSLGAGGRETQYF.

A word on this clonotype: The CDR3 ends on some other residue instead of the conserved phenylalanine or tryptophan, so this is likely a read error. This chain uses TRBV5-1 with TRBJ1-2; TRBD1 agrees at 9 bases. Losses at the gene ends were 4 bases for V and 8 bases for J; bases not matched to a gene: 6. The germline V gene encodes CDR1 SGHRS and CDR2 YFSETQ. This CDR3 has 13 residues. CDR3 bases: TGCGCCAGCAGCCCGGACAGGGGTCGGGGCTACACCTTA. Its translation is CASSPDRGRGYTL.

The chain uses TRBV20-1 and TRBJ1-2, with TRBD1 matching 7 bases. After removal of 2 bases from V and 8 bases from J, the junction contained 11 bases not matched to a gene. The CDR3 covers 14 residues. CDR1 and CDR2 from the germline V gene are DFQATT and SNEGSKA (reference sequence). In DNA, the CDR3 is TGCAGTGCTAGACCATTTTCGGGACAGCCCGGCTACACCTTC. This translates into CSARPFSGQPGYTF.

This clonotype showed up many times. An end of the junction does not agree with germline; a read error may underlie this. The rearrangement links TRBV7-7 to TRBJ2-7, with D possibly matching TRBD2 (6 bases). This CDR3 is built from 14 residues. The V gene's germline CDR1 is SSHAT and CDR2 FNYEAQ (reference sequence). The CDR3 here is CASSPGTQNYEQYF. The CDR3 DNA sequence: TGTGCTAGCAGCCCAGGGACTCAAAATTACGAGCAGTACTTC. Based on the CDR3 plus reference TRBV7-7 and TRBJ2-7, the full variable domain is GAGVSQSPRYKVTKRGQDVTLRCDPISSHATLYWYQQALGQGPEFLTYFNYEAQPDKSGLPSDRFSAERPEGSISTLTIQRTEQRDSAMYRCASSPGTQNYEQYFGPGTRLTVT.

This chain uses TRBV18 with TRBJ1-5; 9 nucleotides align to TRBD1. Trimming cost V 3 bases and J 6 bases; bases outside gene matches: 6. The CDR3 is 15 amino acids. Per germline, CDR1 KGHSH and CDR2 LQKENI. CDR3 protein: CASSPTGGRRQPQHF. As DNA, the CDR3 is TGTGCCAGCTCACCGACAGGGGGGCGGCGTCAGCCCCAGCATTTT.

This clonotype came up many times. The rearrangement joins TRBV20-1 to TRBJ2-4, with D perhaps assigned TRBD1 or TRBD2 (7 bases each). The CDR3 extends over 17 amino acids. V was trimmed by 2 bases and J by 0 bases, leaving 17 bases between them. Germline V gives CDR1 DFQATT, CDR2 SNEGSKA (reference sequence). The CDR3 sequence: CSARQGGLSIAKNIQYF. In DNA form, the CDR3 reads TGCAGTGCTAGACAGGGGGGGTTATCCATAGCCAAAAACATTCAGTACTTC.

This clonotype has at least ten counts. V gene TRBV7-2 combines with J gene TRBJ2-1, with 10 bases matching TRBD2. Germline CDR1 is SGHTA and CDR2 is FQGNSA. Trimming removed 5 bases from V and 8 bases from J; junction bases left unmatched: 15. The CDR3 sequence is 17 residues long. DNA of the CDR3: TGTGCCAGCAGCCGCCAGGGGGCAGCGGGGGGGCTCTATGAGCAGTTCTTC. Amino acid sequence: CASSRQGAAGGLYEQFF.

This clonotype was seen many times. The V call is TRBV7-6, the J call TRBJ2-7; a possible D gene is TRBD1 (8 bases). The CDR3 is made up of 18 amino acids. Per the germline V gene, CDR1 is SGHVS and CDR2 is FNYEAQ. V was cut by 3 bases and J by 2 bases, with 23 bases left in between. CDR3 nucleotides: TGTGCCAGCAGCTTCTGGACAGGGAATGGGCGGGAGACCTACGAGCAGTACTTC. Its protein is CASSFWTGNGRETYEQYF.

Comment on this clonotype: A much larger clone differs from this one at a single base, so this may be a read error. This sequence joins TRBV11-1 and TRBJ2-7; the D gene is possibly TRBD1 (5 bases). The CDR3 has 12 residues. Germline CDR1 SGHAT, CDR2 FQDESV (reference sequence). CDR3 bases: TGTGCCAGCAAGGCAGGGAACTACGAGCGGTACTTC. This codes for CASKAGNYERYF.

The chain has TRBV20-1 and TRBJ2-3; 14 bases match TRBD2. CDR3 size: 14 residues. Germline V gives CDR1 DFQATT, CDR2 SNEGSKA (reference sequence). Trimming at V came to 6 bases and at J to 2 bases, leaving 1 base not matched to a gene. Here the CDR3 reads CSATSGGATDTQYF. CDR3 sequence (DNA): TGCAGTGCGACTAGCGGGGGGGCCACAGATACGCAGTATTTT.